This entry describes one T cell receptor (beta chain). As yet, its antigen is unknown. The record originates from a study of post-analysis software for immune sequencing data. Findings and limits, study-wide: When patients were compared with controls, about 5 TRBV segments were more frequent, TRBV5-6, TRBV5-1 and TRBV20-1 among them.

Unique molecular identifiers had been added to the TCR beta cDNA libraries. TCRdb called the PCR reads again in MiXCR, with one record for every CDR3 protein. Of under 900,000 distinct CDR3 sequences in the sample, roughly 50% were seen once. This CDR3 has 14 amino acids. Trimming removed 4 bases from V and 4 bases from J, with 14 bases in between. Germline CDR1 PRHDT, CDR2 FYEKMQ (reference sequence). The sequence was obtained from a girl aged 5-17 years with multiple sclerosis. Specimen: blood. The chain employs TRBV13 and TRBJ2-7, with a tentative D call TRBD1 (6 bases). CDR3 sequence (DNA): TGTGCCAGCAGCTCAATAGGACAGAGGTACGAGCAGTACTTC. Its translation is CASSSIGQRYEQYF.